This TCR beta chain emerged from a study of T cells in Graves' hyperthyroidism and ophthalmopathy. Researchers took RNA transcripts and amplified the TCR beta CDR3 regions from them. Using the HTBI primer set, a first-round RT-PCR was run on the TCR CDR3. MiXCR, run by TCRdb on the multiplex PCR reads, gives a single entry per CDR3 protein. This table holds about 160,000 distinct CDR3 sequences, 8% to 9.5% found once. The CDR3 extends over 16 amino acids. V was pared by 5 bases and J by 2 bases, with 4 bases of the junction left unmatched. CDR1 is MNHNS and CDR2 is SASEGT in the germline V gene. In patients aged 18 to 65, hyperthyroidism was newly diagnosed, with duration under 2 months. 9.5 to 10 ml fresh peripheral blood yielded the PBMCs. This clonotype was recorded many times.

Sequencing was done on a sample of blood. The origin of this receptor is a young woman with Graves' hyperthyroidism that later progressed to Graves' ophthalmopathy. The chain links TRBV6-1 to TRBJ2-3; 13 bases map to TRBD2. In DNA form, the CDR3 reads TGTGCCAGCAGTTCGGGACTAGCGGGATTCACAGATACGCAGTATTTT. Amino acids: CASSSGLAGFTDTQYF.